This entry describes one T cell receptor (beta chain). Its antigen is undetermined. Unique molecular identifiers were incorporated into the prepared TCRbeta library. TCRdb itself ran the PCR reads through MiXCR, one entry per CDR3 protein. Of about 980,000 distinct CDR3 sequences detected, roughly 29% appear once; the ten largest clones hold around 30%. The sample belongs to a study of T-cell reconstitution after alpha-beta-depleted transplantation in children. Findings and caveats of the study: Where alpha-beta T cells came from about two months after transplant was reportedly several hundred expanded graft clones. One year after transplant, T-cell counts and diversity came mostly from newly produced T cells. The high TCRbeta diversity at day 60 in some patients came from surviving recipient T cells and thymic progenitors.

Germline V lookup: CDR1 LGHDT, CDR2 YNNKEL (reference sequence). There are 17 residues in the CDR3. J was trimmed by 3 bases and V by 4 bases; bases with no gene match: 11. This chain links TRBV3-1 with TRBJ2-3, with 9 bases identical to TRBD2. Sequenced material: PBMCs, mostly from graft donor cells, taken 360 days after TCRalphabeta/CD19-depleted stem cell transplant. This TCR came from a boy under two years old who had a stem cell transplant for SCID, so the T cells may come from the graft donor. The CDR3 sequence: CASSRALRAGGTDTQYF. CDR3 coding DNA: TGTGCCAGCAGCCGCGCCCTCCGAGCGGGGGGAACAGATACGCAGTATTTT.